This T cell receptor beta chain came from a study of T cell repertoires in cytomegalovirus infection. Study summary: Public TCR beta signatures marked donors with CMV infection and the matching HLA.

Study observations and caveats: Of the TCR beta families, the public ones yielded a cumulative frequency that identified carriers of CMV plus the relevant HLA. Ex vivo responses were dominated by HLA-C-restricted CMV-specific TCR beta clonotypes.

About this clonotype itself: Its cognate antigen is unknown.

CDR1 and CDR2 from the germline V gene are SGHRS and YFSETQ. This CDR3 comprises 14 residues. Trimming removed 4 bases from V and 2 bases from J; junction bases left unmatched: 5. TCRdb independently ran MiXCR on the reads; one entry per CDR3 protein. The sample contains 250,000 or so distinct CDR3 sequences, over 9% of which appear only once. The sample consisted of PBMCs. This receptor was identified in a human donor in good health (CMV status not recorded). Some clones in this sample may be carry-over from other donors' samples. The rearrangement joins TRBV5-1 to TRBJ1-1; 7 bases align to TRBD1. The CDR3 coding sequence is TGCGCCAGCAGCCCCTGGACAGGAAACACTGAAGCTTTCTTT. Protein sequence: CASSPWTGNTEAFF.